This T cell receptor (beta chain) was captured in a study of T cell responses to AZD1222 COVID-19 vaccine. Turning to the study itself: Pooled in the analysis were second doses at about 4 or about 12 weeks. Study-wide results and caveats: White British donors predominated, females outnumbered males, and clonal diversity was possibly underestimated. Researchers took repertoire samples only after the peak T cell response had come.

Sequenced by immunoSEQ multiplex PCR; TCRdb stores in-frame clones only, minus some. Here the sample spans 100,000 to 150,000 clones, 88% being singletons. CDR1 is SGHAT, CDR2 FQNNGV, per germline. Trimming removed 4 bases from V and 7 bases from J; junction bases left unmatched: 12. CDR3 length equals 16 residues. About this clone itself: Its specificity is not known.

The source was peripheral blood, collected on day 0 of AZD1222 vaccination. This chain links TRBV11-2 with TRBJ2-2; 7 bases match TRBD2. The sequence derives from an adult in good health. The CDR3 DNA reads TGTGCCAGCAGCTCCTCCCCGGGGGGTGGGAGCGGGGAGCTGTTTTTT. Its translation is CASSSSPGGGSGELFF.